These 31 T cell receptor beta chains originate from one sample sequenced in a study of T-cell memory formation after mild COVID-19. TCRdb ran MiXCR on the 5' RACE reads and lists one entry per CDR3 protein. This sample has more than 450,000 distinct CDR3 sequences, with roughly 18% found just once. The sequenced material came from PBMCs or a T cell subset sorted from them (not recorded which). These receptors were obtained from an adult woman who had mild COVID-19 (a few samples of this study predate the infection). Cell type and time point are not known.

The chain joins TRBV11-2 to TRBJ2-5; 11 nucleotides align to TRBD2. The junction had 2 bases not matched to a gene; V was cut back by 3 bases and J by 5 bases. The CDR3 length is 14 residues. Germline V gene sequence: CDR1 SGHAT, CDR2 FQNNGV. CDR3 nucleotide sequence: TGTGCCAGCAGCTTTAGCGGGAGGGCGGAGACCCAGTACTTC. This sequence encodes CASSFSGRAETQYF.

The chain employs TRBV10-3 and TRBJ2-3, with unresolved D. The CDR3 totals 14 residues. Trimming stripped 3 bases from V and 0 bases from J, with 7 bases between. Germline values: CDR1 ENHRY, CDR2 SYGVKD. The CDR3: CAISDFSSTDTQYF. CDR3 nucleotides: TGTGCCATCAGTGATTTTTCTAGCACAGATACGCAGTATTTT.

This clonotype was observed a few times. The chain has TRBV6-2 or TRBV6-3 and TRBJ2-5, with TRBD1 matching over 8 bases. The CDR3 is 13 amino acids. Per the germline V gene, CDR1 is MNHEY and CDR2 is SVGEGT. Trimming at V came to 10 bases and at J to 5 bases, leaving 9 bases not matched to a gene. The CDR3 is CAIDSGGAETQYF. CDR3 sequence (DNA): TGTGCCATCGACTCAGGGGGCGCGGAGACCCAGTACTTC.

In regard to this clonotype: Possible read error: a much larger clone is one base away. This chain connects TRBV7-6 to TRBJ2-3; D gene ambiguous. Germline V gene sequence: CDR1 SGHVS, CDR2 FNYEAQ. This CDR3 is 12 amino acids long. Trimming cost V 3 bases and J 4 bases, with 5 bases left between them. CDR3 residues: CASSFWSDTQYF. Here the CDR3 DNA reads TGTGCCAGCAGCTTCTGGTCAGATACGCAGTATTTT.

This clonotype has more than one count but fewer than ten. The chain joins TRBV27 to TRBJ2-7; 10 nucleotides line up with TRBD1. Trimming took 6 bases from V and 3 from J; bases not matched to a gene: 11. There are 16 residues in the CDR3. Germline V gene data show CDR1 as MNHEY and CDR2 as SMNVEV (reference sequence). The DNA of the CDR3 is TGTGCCAGCAGGCCGGGACAGGGGACTTGGAACTACGAGCAGTACTTC. This encodes CASRPGQGTWNYEQYF.

This chain links TRBV30 with TRBJ2-1; D tentatively reads TRBD1 or TRBD2 (5 bases each). Germline V CDR1 and CDR2: GTSNPN, SVGIG (reference sequence). V was shortened by 2 bases and J by 8 bases, with 13 bases between the two germline ends. This CDR3 contains 13 residues. CDR3 bases: TGTGCCTGGAGTAAGGGGATGGAGGATGAGCAGTTCTTC. It encodes CAWSKGMEDEQFF.

Only a few counts were recorded for this clonotype. The chain has TRBV13 and TRBJ2-4; 8 bases match TRBD1. Trimming cost V 0 bases and J 0 bases; bases outside gene matches: 7. Germline V gives CDR1 PRHDT, CDR2 FYEKMQ (reference sequence). The CDR3 spans 18 residues. For the CDR3, the DNA is TGTGCCAGCAGCTTAGGCCCCGACAGGGGCCTAGCCAAAAACATTCAGTACTTC. Translating gives CASSLGPDRGLAKNIQYF.

This sequence joins TRBV5-1 and TRBJ2-2, with 7 bases that match TRBD2. The germline CDR1 and CDR2 sequences are SGHRS and YFSETQ. The junction had 3 bases not matched to a gene; V was cut back by 0 bases and J by 1 base. CDR3 size: 16 residues. CDR3 coding DNA: TGCGCCAGCAGCTTGGGTCTAGCGGAGAACACCGGGGAGCTGTTTTTT. This sequence encodes CASSLGLAENTGELFF.

The chain recombines TRBV10-3 with TRBJ2-3; 9 bases are a match to TRBD2. The CDR3 consists of 16 residues. The V gene end was trimmed by 0 bases and the J gene end by 5 bases; junction bases not matched to a gene: 6. Germline loops: CDR1 ENHRY, CDR2 SYGVKD. The CDR3 loop is CAISESGGRAIDTQYF. DNA for the CDR3: TGTGCCATCAGTGAGTCTGGCGGGAGGGCCATAGATACGCAGTATTTT.

CDR3: CASSLEDDWENTEAFF. CDR3 nucleotide sequence: TGTGCCAGCAGCTTGGAGGACGACTGGGAGAACACTGAAGCTTTCTTT. The chain uses TRBV5-5 and TRBJ1-1, with unresolved D. The germline V and J ends were trimmed by 0 bases and 1 base, with 13 bases remaining between them. The germline V gene has CDR1 SGHKS and CDR2 YYEKEE (reference sequence). The CDR3 spans 16 residues.

The rearrangement uses TRBV9 and TRBJ2-5; D ambiguous. CDR3 size: 15 residues. Trimming shortened V by 4 bases and J by 2 bases, and 15 bases separated the two germline ends. Germline CDR1 and CDR2: SGDLS and YYNGEE. The CDR3 nucleotides read TGTGCCAGCAGCCTACTCTCGTCCCATCAAGAGACCCAGTACTTC. It is translated as CASSLLSSHQETQYF. The full variable domain, in which reference TRBV9 and TRBJ2-5 provide the parts outside the CDR3, is DSGVTQTPKHLITATGQRVTLRCSPRSGDLSVYWYQQSLDQGLQFLIQYYNGEERAKGNILERFSAQQFPDLHSELNLSSLELGDSALYFCASSLLSSHQETQYFGPGTRLLVL.

This clonotype was detected a few times. The chain is built from TRBV24-1 and TRBJ1-2; 7 bases fit TRBD1. The CDR3 is made up of 12 amino acids. Germline trimming cut 3 bases from V and 8 bases from J; bases unmatched to any gene: 2. Germline loops: CDR1 KGHDR, CDR2 SFDVKD. The CDR3 nucleotides read TGTGCCACCAGTGATGGACAGGCCGGCTACACCTTC. Protein: CATSDGQAGYTF.

The CDR3 is CSASGVGATDTQYF. The CDR3 nucleotides read TGCAGTGCTAGTGGAGTAGGGGCCACAGATACGCAGTATTTT. This sequence joins TRBV20-1 and TRBJ2-3, with D possibly TRBD1 on 5 matching bases. Trimming pared 3 bases from V and 2 bases from J, leaving 12 bases between. The CDR3 extends over 14 amino acids. Germline V gene sequence: CDR1 DFQATT, CDR2 SNEGSKA (reference sequence).

The chain recombines TRBV3-1 with TRBJ1-5; unclear D gene. The germline V and J ends were trimmed by 1 base and 0 bases, with 7 bases remaining between them. The germline V gene encodes CDR1 LGHDT and CDR2 YNNKEL (reference sequence). The CDR3 is 15 residues long. The CDR3 DNA reads as TGTGCCAGCAGCCAAGGGGCAGATAGCAATCAGCCCCAGCATTTT. Translation: CASSQGADSNQPQHF.

There are a few counts of this clonotype. The chain is built from TRBV27 and TRBJ1-1, with TRBD1 matching 7 bases. The CDR3 has 12 amino acids. With V trimmed by 8 bases and J by 9 bases, 9 bases remained unmatched. Per germline, CDR1 MNHEY and CDR2 SMNVEV (reference sequence). The CDR3 here is CASGQAAYKAFF. The CDR3, as DNA: TGTGCCAGCGGACAGGCGGCCTACAAAGCTTTCTTT.

This clonotype was seen a handful of times. The rearrangement joins TRBV2 to TRBJ2-4; D remains ambiguous. Germline CDR1 reads SNHLY; CDR2 reads FYNNEI. Trimming took 7 bases from V and 15 from J, leaving 19 bases between them. This CDR3 has 12 residues. The CDR3 loop reads CASNKDSVDAYF. For the CDR3, the DNA is TGTGCCAGCAATAAGGATTCCGTTGACGCGTACTTC.

The count of this clonotype is one. The V and J genes are TRBV20-1 and TRBJ1-5; maybe TRBD1 (5 bases). V was clipped by 5 bases and J by 4 bases, with 9 bases between them. The V gene's germline CDR1 is DFQATT and CDR2 SNEGSKA (reference sequence). This CDR3 has 12 residues. CDR3 in amino acids: CSAFDSNQPQHF. The CDR3, as DNA: TGCAGTGCTTTCGACAGTAATCAGCCCCAGCATTTT.

The J gene is TRBJ2-7, the V gene TRBV18, with D perhaps matching TRBD1 or TRBD2 (5 bases each). This CDR3 has 14 residues. V gave up 5 bases and J gave up 0 bases, with 11 bases separating them. Germline values: CDR1 KGHSH, CDR2 LQKENI. This CDR3 is CASSRDRNSYEQYF. The CDR3 region has the DNA TGTGCCAGCTCAAGGGACCGCAACTCCTACGAGCAGTACTTC.

This clonotype was picked up a small number of times. The chain combines TRBV13 with TRBJ1-1, with a tentative D call TRBD1 (6 bases). The CDR3 has 11 amino acids. Per the germline V gene, CDR1 is PRHDT and CDR2 is FYEKMQ (reference sequence). Between the trimmed V and J ends, which lost 10 bases and 1 base, there was a span of 7 bases. CDR3 loop: CATQGNTEAFF. DNA of the CDR3: TGTGCCACACAGGGGAACACTGAAGCTTTCTTT. The full variable domain, rest sourced from reference TRBV13 and TRBJ1-1, is AAGVIQSPRHLIKEKRETATLKCYPIPRHDTVYWYQQGPGQDPQFLISFYEKMQSDKGSIPDRFSAQQFSDYHSELNMSSLELGDSALYFCATQGNTEAFFGQGTRLTVV.

The J gene is TRBJ2-3, the V gene TRBV12-3 or TRBV12-4; no definite D call. V was cut by 7 bases and J by 4 bases, with 9 bases left in between. The CDR3 has 12 amino acids. This CDR3 is CASTRAPDTQYF. Here the CDR3 DNA reads TGTGCCAGCACTCGGGCGCCAGATACGCAGTATTTT.

The chain has TRBV14 and TRBJ2-7; D ambiguous. The CDR3 has 14 amino acids. The germline gives CDR1 SGHDN, CDR2 FVKESK. With 1 base removed from V and 2 bases from J, the gap between germline ends came to 9 bases. Here the CDR3 reads CASSQVYGAYEQYF. The DNA of the CDR3 is TGTGCCAGCAGCCAAGTTTATGGGGCCTACGAGCAGTACTTC.

The V call is TRBV5-5, the J call TRBJ2-1; TRBD2 aligns across 7 bases. The CDR3 loop spans 14 amino acids. V was pared by 1 base and J by 7 bases, with 5 bases of the junction left unmatched. Germline V CDR1 and CDR2: SGHKS, YYEKEE (reference sequence). In nucleotides, the CDR3 is TGTGCCAGCAGCTTGAGCGGGGTGGGGAATGAGCAGTTCTTC. Its translation is CASSLSGVGNEQFF.

At least ten counts were recorded for this clonotype. The rearrangement uses TRBV6-5 and TRBJ2-1; 11 positions agree with TRBD2. Germline assignment: CDR1 MNHEY and CDR2 SVGAGI. The CDR3 totals 15 residues. The V gene end was trimmed by 6 bases and the J gene end by 0 bases; junction bases not matched to a gene: 1. The CDR3 spells CASRGLAGSYNEQFF. The CDR3 nucleotides are TGTGCCAGCAGAGGACTAGCGGGCTCCTACAATGAGCAGTTCTTC.

This clonotype was picked up a small number of times. The V gene is TRBV12-3 or TRBV12-4, the J gene TRBJ1-1, with D possibly matching TRBD1 (5 bases). V gave up 2 bases and J gave up 4 bases, with 8 bases separating them. This CDR3 is built from 13 residues. The CDR3 region has the DNA TGTGCCAGCAGTTTAAACAGGCTCACTGAAGCTTTCTTT. Translating gives CASSLNRLTEAFF.

This clonotype appeared a few times. The chain couples TRBV5-5 to TRBJ2-1; D gene ambiguous. This CDR3 has 14 amino acids. The germline V and J ends were trimmed by 4 bases and 6 bases, with 14 bases remaining between them. In germline, CDR1 is SGHKS, CDR2 YYEKEE (reference sequence). CDR3: CASSPPLKRNEQFF. CDR3 DNA sequence: TGTGCCAGCAGCCCCCCACTGAAGCGCAATGAGCAGTTCTTC.

This clonotype came up a few times. The chain uses TRBV15 and TRBJ1-2; D is undetermined. CDR1 is LNHNV and CDR2 is YYDKDF in the germline V gene (reference sequence). Between the trimmed V and J ends, which lost 5 bases and 0 bases, there was a span of 7 bases. CDR3 length: 13 amino acids. CDR3 nucleotide sequence: TGTGCCACCAGCGGACGGTCTAACTATGGCTACACCTTC. Its protein product is CATSGRSNYGYTF. The full variable domain, rest sourced from reference TRBV15 and TRBJ1-2, is DAMVIQNPRYQVTQFGKPVTLSCSQTLNHNVMYWYQQKSSQAPKLLFHYYDKDFNNEADTPDNFQSRRPNTSFCFLDIRSPGLGDTAMYLCATSGRSNYGYTFGSGTRLTVV.

V and J are TRBV6-5 and TRBJ2-7, with 10 bases matching TRBD1. From germline, CDR1 is MNHEY and CDR2 SVGAGI. The CDR3 has 17 residues. After removal of 0 bases from V and 3 bases from J, the junction contained 8 bases not matched to a gene. The CDR3 DNA is TGTGCCAGCAGTTACTCCGGGACAGGGGTAACTAGCTACGAGCAGTACTTC. As protein: CASSYSGTGVTSYEQYF.

This clonotype showed up just a few times. V usage is TRBV5-1 and J usage is TRBJ2-1, with 11 bases matching TRBD2. The germline V gene has CDR1 SGHRS and CDR2 YFSETQ. Trimming removed 6 bases from V and 2 bases from J; junction bases left unmatched: 7. The length of the CDR3 is 16 residues. For the CDR3, the DNA is TGCGCCAGCACCCTAGCGGGGGGACAGACCTACAATGAGCAGTTCTTC. This sequence encodes CASTLAGGQTYNEQFF.

This clonotype was seen many times. The genes are TRBV4-3 and TRBJ2-1; 8 bases are a match to TRBD2. The CDR3 sequence is 16 residues long. Unmatched junction bases numbered 3, after V lost 0 bases and J lost 2 bases. The germline V gene encodes CDR1 LGHNA and CDR2 YSLEER. CDR3 residues: CASSQDPGGAYNEQFF. The DNA for the CDR3 is TGCGCCAGCAGCCAAGATCCGGGAGGGGCCTACAATGAGCAGTTCTTC.

The V gene is TRBV12-3 or TRBV12-4, the J gene TRBJ1-5, with D possibly TRBD1 on 5 matching bases. The CDR3 has 15 amino acids. V was shortened by 7 bases and J by 3 bases, with 16 bases between the two germline ends. Here the CDR3 reads CASKVNGGPNQPQHF. Written as DNA, the CDR3 is TGTGCCAGCAAGGTCAACGGGGGACCCAATCAGCCCCAGCATTTT.

The rearrangement joins TRBV12-3 or TRBV12-4 to TRBJ2-3; perhaps TRBD2 as D (7 bases). This CDR3 comprises 18 residues. The V end lost 5 bases, the J end lost 0 bases, and 21 bases lay between the germline ends. This chain's CDR3 is CASSGEDEGGKSTDTQYF. CDR3 nucleotides: TGTGCCAGCAGTGGGGAGGACGAGGGGGGGAAGAGCACAGATACGCAGTATTTT.